One sample yielded the 3 T cell receptor beta chains listed below, sequenced in a study of spatial heterogeneity in lung cancer. TCRdb independently ran MiXCR on the 5' RACE reads; one entry per CDR3 protein. The data contain under 40,000 distinct CDR3 sequences, 4% to 6% of them singletons. Time point indicated: sample taken at primary tumor resection. Unsorted whole RNA of tumor, nontumor lung or frozen PBMC was sequenced. The sample in question was PBMCs, obtained at surgery. These receptors all come from a female donor with early-stage non-small cell lung cancer.

The table lists this clonotype with many counts. The chain has TRBV7-9 and TRBJ2-5; D remains unclear. The CDR3 covers 14 residues. Trimming left V 6 bases short and J 2 bases short, with 13 bases between. Germline V gene data show CDR1 as SEHNR and CDR2 as FQNEAQ (reference sequence). The CDR3 loop reads CASRSYTGQETQYF. CDR3 in DNA: TGTGCCAGCAGGTCTTACACGGGTCAAGAGACCCAGTACTTC. The full variable domain, its missing parts supplied by reference TRBV7-9 and TRBJ2-5, is DTGVSQNPRHKITKRGQNVTFRCDPISEHNRLYWYRQTLGQGPEFLTYFQNEAQLEKSRLLSDRFSAERPKGSFSTLEIQRTEQGDSAMYLCASRSYTGQETQYFGPGTRLLVL.

This clonotype was observed a few times. The chain couples TRBV6-5 to TRBJ1-5, with D possibly matching TRBD1 (5 bases). CDR1 MNHEY and CDR2 SVGAGI come from the germline V gene. Trimming cost V 5 bases and J 3 bases, with 11 bases left between them. The CDR3 is 14 residues long. Here the CDR3 reads CASSLSTVNQPQHF. CDR3 coding DNA: TGTGCCAGCAGTCTTTCGACAGTCAATCAGCCCCAGCATTTT.

This clonotype was seen many times. The CDR3 protein is CASSERAEETQYF. In DNA, the CDR3 is TGTGCCAGCAGTGAAAGGGCCGAAGAGACCCAGTACTTC. The rearrangement joins TRBV2 to TRBJ2-5; D remains unclear. Per germline, CDR1 SNHLY and CDR2 FYNNEI. The CDR3 has 13 residues. Trimming removed 2 bases from V and 3 bases from J, with 7 bases in between.